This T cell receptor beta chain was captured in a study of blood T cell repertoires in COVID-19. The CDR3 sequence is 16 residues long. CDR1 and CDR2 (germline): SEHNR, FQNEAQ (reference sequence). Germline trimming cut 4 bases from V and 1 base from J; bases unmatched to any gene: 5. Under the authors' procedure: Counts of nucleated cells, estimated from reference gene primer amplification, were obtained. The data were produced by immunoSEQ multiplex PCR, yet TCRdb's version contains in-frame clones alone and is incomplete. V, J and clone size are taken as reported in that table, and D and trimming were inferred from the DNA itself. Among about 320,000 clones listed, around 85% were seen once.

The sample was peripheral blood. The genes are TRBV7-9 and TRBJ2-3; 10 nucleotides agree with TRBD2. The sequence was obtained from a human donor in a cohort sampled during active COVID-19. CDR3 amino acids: CASSSGLAGGTDTQYF. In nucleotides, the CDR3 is TGTGCCAGCAGCTCAGGCCTAGCGGGGGGCACAGATACGCAGTATTTT.